A selection of T cell receptor beta chains follows, all from one sample in a study of OX40 agonist ivuxolimab in advanced cancers. Generated by immunoSEQ multiplex PCR, the TCRdb table keeps only in-frame clones and is missing some. The repertoire holds around 78,000 clones, more than 75% seen once, with 0.2% to 0.3% in the top ten. The material was CD4+ or CD8+ T cells sorted from blood, obtained in a trial of the OX40 agonist ivuxolimab. These receptors were taken from an adult with an advanced solid tumor such as melanoma, head and neck, liver or kidney cancer. Both conserved end residues are part of each CDR3. The D gene is left open where the match is weak. Size values are once, few and many counts, or a class for expanded clones, and some rows have none.

d_gene	abundance	v_gene	j_gene	CDR3nt	CDR3aa
TRBD2	.	TRBV11-3	TRBJ2-7	TGTGCCAGCAGCCTCACCTCGGGACTAGTCTCCTACGAGCAGTACTTC	CASSLTSGLVSYEQYF
TRBD1	.	TRBV7-9	TRBJ1-6	TGTGCCAGCAACGGACAGGGTATGGGTTCACCCCTCCACTTT	CASNGQGMGSPLHF
TRBD2	.	TRBV29-1	TRBJ2-1	TGCAGCGTTAACCGGGGGGTTGTAGGGCACAATGAGCAGTTCTTC	CSVNRGVVGHNEQFF
TRBD1	.	TRBV7-2	TRBJ1-1	TGTGCCAGCAGCTCACAACAGGGGGCTTATGGGGCTTTCTTT	CASSSQQGAYGAFF
TRBD1	.	TRBV5-5	TRBJ2-5	TGTGCCAGCAGCTTCGGGGACAGAAAAGAGACCCAGTACTTC	CASSFGDRKETQYF
.	.	TRBV5-1	TRBJ2-7	TGCGCCAGCAGCTTCCCGGGGAGCGGCGAGCAGTACTTC	CASSFPGSGEQYF
.	.	TRBV28	TRBJ2-6	TGTGCCAGCAGTCCCCCCTTGGGCCTCGGGGCCAACGTCCTGACTTTC	CASSPPLGLGANVLTF
.	.	TRBV12-5	TRBJ2-5	TGTGCTAGTGGTTTGGCCGCTGGAGAGACCCAGTACTTC	CASGLAAGETQYF
TRBD1	.	TRBV6-1	TRBJ2-1	TGTGCCAGCAGTTCGTCTCAGGGGGTGAATGAGCAGTTCTTC	CASSSSQGVNEQFF
.	.	TRBV5-4	TRBJ2-4	TGTGCCAGCAGCATGCCGGGACCTCAAGCCAAAAACATTCAGTACTTC	CASSMPGPQAKNIQYF
.	.	TRBV10-2	TRBJ1-6	TGCGCCAGCAGTGAGACCAGGTCGATTATCTCACCCCTCCACTTT	CASSETRSIISPLHF
.	.	TRBV28	TRBJ2-7	TGTGCCAGCAGGCGGGGACTCTACGAGCAGTACTTC	CASRRGLYEQYF
TRBD1	few	TRBV7-6	TRBJ1-1	TGTGCCAGCAGCCGGGACAGGAACACTGAAGCTTTCTTT	CASSRDRNTEAFF
.	few	TRBV7-9	TRBJ2-6	TGTGCCAGCAGCTCCACAGCCCCCCCTGGGGCCAACGTCCTGACTTTC	CASSSTAPPGANVLTF
TRBD1	.	TRBV6-1	TRBJ2-7	TGTGCCAGCAGTGCGGGGACAGCCGTTATATCCTACGAGCAGTACTTC	CASSAGTAVISYEQYF
TRBD2	.	TRBV11-3	TRBJ2-2	TGTGCCAGCAGCCTCGGGACTAGCGGGAGAAGCACCGGGGAGCTGTTTTTT	CASSLGTSGRSTGELFF
.	once	TRBV18	TRBJ2-7	TGTGCCAGCTCATCCCTACGGGAGCAGTACTTC	CASSSLREQYF
.	once	TRBV25-1	TRBJ2-1	TGTGCCAGCACAAAAACAACAGGGAGCTCCTACAATGAGCAGTTCTTC	CASTKTTGSSYNEQFF
.	.	TRBV6-1	TRBJ2-7	TGTGCCAGCGCGGGACAGTCCTACGAGCAGTACTTC	CASAGQSYEQYF
TRBD2	.	TRBV18	TRBJ2-1	TGTGCCAGCTCACCGAGAGCCGGACTAGCGGCGAACAATGAGCAGTTCTTC	CASSPRAGLAANNEQFF
TRBD2	.	TRBV15	TRBJ2-7	TGTGCCACCAGCCCCTCGGGGGGCGAGCAGTACTTC	CATSPSGGEQYF
.	once	TRBV19	TRBJ1-3	TGTGCCAGTAGTATCCGGACAAACACCATATATTTT	CASSIRTNTIYF
.	.	TRBV7-6	TRBJ2-2	TGTGCCAGCAGCTTAGGTCCGGGGCTGAACACCGGGGAGCTGTTTTTT	CASSLGPGLNTGELFF
.	.	TRBV5-1	TRBJ2-1	TGCGCCAGCAGCTGGACCCCTAGGCGGGGTGACAATGAGCAGTTCTTC	CASSWTPRRGDNEQFF
TRBD1	.	TRBV4-1	TRBJ2-1	TGCGCCAGCAGCCAAGAGGGACAGGGGTTTGAGCAGTTCTTC	CASSQEGQGFEQFF
.	.	TRBV29-1	TRBJ1-4	TGCAGCGTGTCCGGGGATAGGCAGGAACTGTTTTTT	CSVSGDRQELFF
TRBD2	once	TRBV5-1	TRBJ2-3	TGCGCCAGCACGGCAGCGGGAGGGGCGACAGATACGCAGTATTTT	CASTAAGGATDTQYF
.	.	TRBV6-5	TRBJ2-3	TGTGCCAGCAGTTCCCGGGGGGATACGCAGTATTTT	CASSSRGDTQYF
TRBD2	.	TRBV10-2	TRBJ2-1	TGCGCCAGCAGTGTAGGGCTAGCGGGGGCCAATGAGCAGTTCTTC	CASSVGLAGANEQFF
.	.	TRBV7-2	TRBJ2-5	TGTGCCAGCAGCTTAAATACAGGGAGGGGAGAGACCCAGTACTTC	CASSLNTGRGETQYF
.	.	TRBV5-8	TRBJ1-3	TGTGCCAGCAGCTTCCCGGGCGGGCCGTTGCTCTCTGGAAACACCATATATTTT	CASSFPGGPLLSGNTIYF
.	.	TRBV11-2	TRBJ2-3	TGTGCCAGCAGCTTTAGCGGAGATTCCACAGATACGCAGTATTTT	CASSFSGDSTDTQYF
TRBD2	.	TRBV2	TRBJ2-1	TGTGCCAGCAGTGCTAGCGGGAGAACAAATGAGCAGTTCTTC	CASSASGRTNEQFF
TRBD1	once	TRBV6-1	TRBJ2-5	TGTGCCAGCAGTGAAGAGGGGACAGGTGCAGAGACCCAGTACTTC	CASSEEGTGAETQYF
TRBD2	.	TRBV12-5	TRBJ2-7	TGTGCTAGTGGCCTGGGACTAGCCCACTACGAGCAGTACTTC	CASGLGLAHYEQYF
.	.	TRBV27	TRBJ2-6	TGTGCCAGCAGTTGGCTGGCGGGGGCCAACGTCCTGACTTTC	CASSWLAGANVLTF
TRBD1	.	TRBV6-5	TRBJ2-5	TGTGCCAGCAGCGTCAACAGGGGAGAGACCCAGTACTTC	CASSVNRGETQYF
TRBD1	few	TRBV27	TRBJ2-7	TGTGCCAGCAGACTTTCCTCAGGGGGCAGGGCTGGTGAGCAGTACTTC	CASRLSSGGRAGEQYF
.	.	TRBV6-5	TRBJ2-7	TGTGCCAGCAGCGGGCGACCCGGCGGGTTCGGAGAGCAGTACTTC	CASSGRPGGFGEQYF
.	.	TRBV11-2	TRBJ2-7	TGTGCCAGCAGCTTAGAGTCGGGACATTACGAGCAGTACTTC	CASSLESGHYEQYF
TRBD2	.	TRBV4-2	TRBJ2-2	TGTGCCAGCAACCCCTCCGGACTAGCTGGGGAGCTGTTTTTT	CASNPSGLAGELFF
.	.	TRBV11-2	TRBJ2-7	TGTGCCAGCAGCTCAATCAGGGGATCCTCGTCGGCCGAGCAGTACTTC	CASSSIRGSSSAEQYF
TRBD1	.	TRBV10-3	TRBJ2-7	TGTGCCATCAGTGACTCGGACAGGGTATCCTACGAGCAGTACTTC	CAISDSDRVSYEQYF
TRBD2	.	TRBV5-1	TRBJ2-1	TGCGCCAGCAGCGAGGGACTAGCGGGAGCTATTGAGCAGTTCTTC	CASSEGLAGAIEQFF
TRBD1	.	TRBV7-8	TRBJ2-5	TGTGCCAGCAGCAATAATTCGGGACAGCAAGAGACCCAGTACTTC	CASSNNSGQQETQYF
.	.	TRBV19	TRBJ2-5	TGTGCCAGTAGTATGGAGGAGACCCAGTACTTC	CASSMEETQYF
TRBD2	.	TRBV18	TRBJ2-7	TGTGCCAGCTCACCGCTCTTTGTTAGCGGGAGGAACGAGCAGTACTTC	CASSPLFVSGRNEQYF
TRBD2	.	TRBV5-1	TRBJ2-7	TGCGCCAGCAGCTTGGGGACTAGTCGAATGGGCTCCTACGAGCAGTACTTC	CASSLGTSRMGSYEQYF